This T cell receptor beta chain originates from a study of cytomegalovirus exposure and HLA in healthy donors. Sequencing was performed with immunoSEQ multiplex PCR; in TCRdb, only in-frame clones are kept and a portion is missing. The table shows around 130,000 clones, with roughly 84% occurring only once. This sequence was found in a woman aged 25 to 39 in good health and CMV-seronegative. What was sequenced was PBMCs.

The CDR3 loop is CASSVDISGANTGELFF. The CDR3 DNA is TGTGCCAGCAGCGTAGATATTAGCGGTGCGAACACCGGGGAGCTGTTTTTT. The J gene is TRBJ2-2, the V gene TRBV9; D possibly corresponds to TRBD2 (6 bases). V lost 0 bases and J lost 0, with 12 bases in between. This CDR3 has 17 residues. The V gene's germline CDR1 is SGDLS and CDR2 YYNGEE. The whole variable domain, remainder taken from reference TRBV9 and TRBJ2-2, is DSGVTQTPKHLITATGQRVTLRCSPRSGDLSVYWYQQSLDQGLQFLIQYYNGEERAKGNILERFSAQQFPDLHSELNLSSLELGDSALYFCASSVDISGANTGELFFGEGSRLTVL.